This TCR beta chain was profiled in a study of blood T cells in healthy people across ages. Study conclusions and caveats: The unsorted PBMCs prevented any conclusive comparison of naive versus antigen-experienced cells.

The CDR3 totals 13 residues. Germline CDR1 GTSNPN, CDR2 SVGIG (reference sequence). The ends were cut back, 5 bases at V and 1 base at J, with 8 bases in the middle. With a J-beta primer mix and a sample-barcoded 5' primer, a second PCR ran about 7 to 12 cycles. TCRdb reprocessed the 5' RACE reads with MiXCR, giving one entry per CDR3 protein. The profile shows 850,000 to 950,000 distinct CDR3 sequences, around 30% of them singletons. Regarding this clonotype: Its antigen is currently unknown.

Sequencing was carried out using blood. This chain uses TRBV30 with TRBJ2-2; TRBD1 or TRBD2 may be the D gene (5 bases each). The clonotype was recovered from an elderly woman in good health. The CDR3 DNA is TGTGCCTGGCGGGGCAGGAACACCGGGGAGCTGTTTTTT. Protein product: CAWRGRNTGELFF.